Described below is a single T cell receptor beta chain sequence and its context. Its cognate antigen has yet to be identified. Base qualities are missing; no much larger clone stands one base away. Using the deep immunoSEQ assay, multiplex PCR amplified TCR CDR3 regions from genomic DNA. Extracted genomic DNA from each cell subset was distributed evenly across all wells of several immunoSEQ 96-well plates, and each plate was treated as a replicate. Each replicate PCR for sorted subsets received 150 to 250 ng genomic DNA, equal to about 30,000 T cell genomes. The purified libraries were quantified using a Qubit 3.0 fluorometer, sized with a Bioanalyzer 2100, and then quantified again using the KAPA Library Quantification kit. Each immunoSEQ 96-well plate was sequenced on its own single-read 150-cycle Illumina NextSeq 550 flow cell. As for how the authors treated the data: Because the immunoSEQ output included only junctional sequences and no quality scores, the filtering could not be the same as the filtering used for full-length reads. To assign V/J genes and CDR3, sequences were annotated using PyIR, a Python wrapper for IgBLAST v1.9, with IMGT germline references. Any read was removed if the V/J assignment was weak (E-value above 1e-6), the CDR3 was missing, or the read contained stop codons, out-of-frame junctions, or ambiguous translated residues. V3J clonotypes were defined as sequences sharing the same inferred V gene, J gene, and CDR3 amino acid sequence. Percentage overlap between repertoires was computed as shared unique clonotypes divided by the size of the smaller repertoire. Repertoire richness was assessed with RTK rarefaction, the Chao1 estimator, and Recon v2.1 estimates of unobserved clonotypes. OLGA was used to compute generation probabilities for all TCRbeta clonotypes that the gDNA method yielded from a few donors. What TCRdb holds here is the immuneACCESS table cut down to in-frame rearrangements. Part of the clones is not present; checked against another copy, under half of the missing clones reflect an unresolved V gene, and the others are unexplained. V, J and clone size derive from that table, while D and trimming were established from the DNA sequence. The sample records roughly 2.5 million clones, about 92% of which are singletons. The ten most abundant clones make up around 0.15% of the sample.

The sample comes from a study of shared clonotypes between healthy human individuals (dated by TCRdb to 2020 to 2022). With regard to the full study: The cohort comprised a couple of women and a few men aged 18 to 49 years. To estimate repertoire size and how much clonotypes are shared between individuals, the study performed deep sequencing of blood TCR repertoires from roughly five healthy adults. Libraries were prepared and TCR repertoires were sequenced by different laboratories using diverse techniques, in order to increase sequencing depth and limit assay-specific biases. For each donor, three plates each were used for CD4 naive and CD4 memory, two plates were used for CD8 naive, and one plate was used for CD8 memory. Each donor's leukapheresis produced roughly between roughly 0.85 and 10 billion PBMCs.

The donors were healthy, HIV-negative adults who had no recently reported acute infections or vaccinations. Every donor was a Caucasian adult living in Nashville, Tennessee, USA. CD4+ T cells were enriched by magnetic negative selection, after which naive cells were positively selected on CD45RA and the negative fraction was taken as the memory subset. Blood was collected by leukapheresis, and PBMCs were isolated by Ficoll-Histopaque density gradient centrifugation and then cryopreserved in liquid nitrogen vapor phase. Analytical flow cytometry was used to check the purity and quantity of each magnetically sorted T cell population. Each sorted fraction had its genomic DNA isolated and then quantified by UV absorbance on a Nanodrop 2000c. Here is what the overall study found, with its caveats: Even with the large sequencing depth, rarefaction of the sorted-subset datasets indicated that sequencing was incomplete. Because the study included only a small number of donors, the genetic and exposure-history diversity represented was limited. Estimated clonotype richness was generally larger for naive than for memory subsets. Pairwise subsampling indicated that sequencing depth was expected to affect the degree of clonotype sharing among donors. Higher generation probabilities were observed for clonotypes shared by all four sorted-subset donors than for non-shared clonotypes. Sharing across a few donors was observed for about 5% of naive CD4, over 3% of naive CD8, over 2% of memory CD4, and about 0.4% of memory CD8 clonotypes. Sampling was restricted to blood, and TCR repertoires in tissues likely differ from the TCR repertoires found in blood.

The germline V gene specifies SGHRS as CDR1 and YFSETQ as CDR2. Including cysteine and phenylalanine, the CDR3 has 17 amino acids. Kept here is only the CDR3 DNA, which spans 51 bases and is read in frame from base 1. Trimming leaves V shorter by 4 bases and J shorter by 5 bases, with the junction holding 18 bases beyond the gene matches. The clonotype comes from a man younger than 30 in good health. Specimen: naive CD4+ T cells sorted from blood. The cell subset or site label, read with the paper, signifies: CD45RA+ positively selected. The V and J genes are TRBV5-1 and TRBJ2-7, and 7 junction bases match TRBD1. CDR3 protein: CASSPLGKTGVVDEQYF. The sequenced DNA: TGCGCCAGCAGCCCCCTGGGGAAAACAGGGGTTGTCGACGAGCAGTACTTC.